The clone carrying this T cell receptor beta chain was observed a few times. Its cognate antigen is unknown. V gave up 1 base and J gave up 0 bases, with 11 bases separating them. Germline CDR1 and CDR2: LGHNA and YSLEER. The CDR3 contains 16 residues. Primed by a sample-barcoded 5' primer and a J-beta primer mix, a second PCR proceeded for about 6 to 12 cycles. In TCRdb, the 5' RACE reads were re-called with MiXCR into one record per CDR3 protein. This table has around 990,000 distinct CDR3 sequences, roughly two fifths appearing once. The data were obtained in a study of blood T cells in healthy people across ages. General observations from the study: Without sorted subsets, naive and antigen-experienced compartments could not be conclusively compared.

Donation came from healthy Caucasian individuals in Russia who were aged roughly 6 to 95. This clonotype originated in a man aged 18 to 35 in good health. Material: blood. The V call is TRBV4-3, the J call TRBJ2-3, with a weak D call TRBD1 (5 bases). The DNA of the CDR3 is TGCGCCAGCAGCCAAGTTCCCAGGGAAAGCACAGATACGCAGTATTTT. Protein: CASSQVPRESTDTQYF.